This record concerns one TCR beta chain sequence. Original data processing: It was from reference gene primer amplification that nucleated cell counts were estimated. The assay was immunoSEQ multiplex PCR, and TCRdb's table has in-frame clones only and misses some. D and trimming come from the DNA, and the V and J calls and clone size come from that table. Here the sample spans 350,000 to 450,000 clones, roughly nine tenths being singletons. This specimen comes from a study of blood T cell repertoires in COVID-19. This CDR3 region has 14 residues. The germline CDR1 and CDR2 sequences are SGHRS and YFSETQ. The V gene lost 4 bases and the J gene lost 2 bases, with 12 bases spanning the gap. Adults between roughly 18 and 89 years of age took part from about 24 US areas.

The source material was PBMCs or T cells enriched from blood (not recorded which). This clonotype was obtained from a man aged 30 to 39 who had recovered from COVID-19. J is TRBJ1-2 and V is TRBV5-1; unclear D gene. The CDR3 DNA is TGCGCCAGCAGCAATGACTGGATAAACTATGGCTACACCTTC. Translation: CASSNDWINYGYTF.